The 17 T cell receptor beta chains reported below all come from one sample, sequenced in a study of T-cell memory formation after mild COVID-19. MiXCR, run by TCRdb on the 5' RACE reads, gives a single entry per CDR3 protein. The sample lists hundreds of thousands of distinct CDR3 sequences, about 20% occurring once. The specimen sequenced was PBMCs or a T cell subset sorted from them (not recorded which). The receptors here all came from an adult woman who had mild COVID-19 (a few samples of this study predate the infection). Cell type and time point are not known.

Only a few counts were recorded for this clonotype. In DNA, the CDR3 is TGTGCCAGCTCCCCCTCCAGGGGGACCTACGAGCAGTACTTC. It translates to CASSPSRGTYEQYF. The chain combines TRBV18 with TRBJ2-7, with TRBD1 matching 7 bases. The V segment lost 6 bases and the J segment 2 bases; nucleotides outside the gene matches: 7. The CDR3 runs to 14 residues. CDR1 and CDR2 from the germline V gene are KGHSH and LQKENI.

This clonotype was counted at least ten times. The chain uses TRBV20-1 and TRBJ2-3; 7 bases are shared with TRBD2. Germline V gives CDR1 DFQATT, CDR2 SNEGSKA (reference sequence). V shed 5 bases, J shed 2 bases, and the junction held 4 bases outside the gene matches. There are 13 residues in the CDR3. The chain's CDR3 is CSARGRVTDTQYF. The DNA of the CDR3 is TGCAGTGCTCGGGGGAGGGTCACAGATACGCAGTATTTT.

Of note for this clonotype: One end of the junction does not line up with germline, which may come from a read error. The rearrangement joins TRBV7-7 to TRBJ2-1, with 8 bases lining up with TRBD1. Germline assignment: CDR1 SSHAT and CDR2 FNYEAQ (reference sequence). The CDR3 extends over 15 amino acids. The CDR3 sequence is CASSLTGQVGGEQFF. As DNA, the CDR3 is TGTGCTAGCAGCTTAACGGGACAGGTGGGAGGTGAGCAGTTCTTC. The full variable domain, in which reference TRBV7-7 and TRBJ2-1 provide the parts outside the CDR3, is GAGVSQSPRYKVTKRGQDVTLRCDPISSHATLYWYQQALGQGPEFLTYFNYEAQPDKSGLPSDRFSAERPEGSISTLTIQRTEQRDSAMYRCASSLTGQVGGEQFFGPGTRLTVL.

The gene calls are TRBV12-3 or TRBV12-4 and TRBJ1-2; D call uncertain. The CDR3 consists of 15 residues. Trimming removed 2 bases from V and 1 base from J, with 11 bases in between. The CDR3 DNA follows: TGTGCCAGCAGTTTACTAAGGCCGAATAACTATGGCTACACCTTC. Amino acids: CASSLLRPNNYGYTF.

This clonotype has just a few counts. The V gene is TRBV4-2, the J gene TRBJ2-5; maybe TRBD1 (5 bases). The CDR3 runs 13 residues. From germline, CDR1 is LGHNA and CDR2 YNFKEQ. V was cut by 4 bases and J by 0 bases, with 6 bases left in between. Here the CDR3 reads CASSPTDQETQYF. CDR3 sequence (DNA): TGTGCCAGCAGCCCGACAGACCAAGAGACCCAGTACTTC.

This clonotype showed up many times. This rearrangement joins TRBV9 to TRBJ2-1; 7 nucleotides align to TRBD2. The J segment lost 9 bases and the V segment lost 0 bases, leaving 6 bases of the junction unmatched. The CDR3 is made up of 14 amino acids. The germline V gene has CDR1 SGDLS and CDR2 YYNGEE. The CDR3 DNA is TGTGCCAGCAGCGTAGGGGGGGGGATCCTTGAGCAGTTCTTC. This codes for CASSVGGGILEQFF.

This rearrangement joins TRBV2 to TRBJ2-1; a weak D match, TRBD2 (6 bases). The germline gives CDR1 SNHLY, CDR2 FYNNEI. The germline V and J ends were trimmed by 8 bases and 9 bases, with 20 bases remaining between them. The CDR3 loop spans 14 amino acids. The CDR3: CASRPGLEQPEQFF. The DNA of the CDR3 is TGTGCCAGCCGACCGGGACTCGAGCAGCCTGAGCAGTTCTTC.

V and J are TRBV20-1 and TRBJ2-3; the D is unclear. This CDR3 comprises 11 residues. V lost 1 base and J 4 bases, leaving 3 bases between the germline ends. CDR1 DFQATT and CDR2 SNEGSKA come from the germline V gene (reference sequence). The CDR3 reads CSARAPDTQYF. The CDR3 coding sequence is TGCAGTGCTAGAGCCCCAGATACGCAGTATTTT.

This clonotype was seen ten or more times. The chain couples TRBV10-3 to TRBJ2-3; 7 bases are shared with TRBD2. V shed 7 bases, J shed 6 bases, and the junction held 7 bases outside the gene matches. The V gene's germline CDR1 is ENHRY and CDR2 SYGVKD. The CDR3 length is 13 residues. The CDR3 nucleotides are TGTGCCATCAAGGTGGGAGGGCCGGATACGCAGTATTTT. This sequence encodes CAIKVGGPDTQYF.

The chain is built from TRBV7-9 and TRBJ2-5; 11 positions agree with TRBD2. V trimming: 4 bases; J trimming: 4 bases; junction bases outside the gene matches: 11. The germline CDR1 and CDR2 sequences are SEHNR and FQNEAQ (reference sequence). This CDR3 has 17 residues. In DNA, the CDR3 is TGTGCCAGCAGCTCGAACATAGCGGGAGGGCCTCCAGAGACCCAGTACTTC. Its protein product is CASSSNIAGGPPETQYF.

Written as DNA, the CDR3 is TGTGCCAGCAGCCCAGGGGGCCCGTACCAAGAGACCCAGTACTTC. Amino acid sequence: CASSPGGPYQETQYF. V usage is TRBV7-9 and J usage is TRBJ2-5, with TRBD1 matching 8 bases. Germline V gene lookup returns CDR1 SEHNR and CDR2 FQNEAQ (reference sequence). The V segment lost 5 bases and the J segment 0 bases; nucleotides outside the gene matches: 5. The CDR3 is 15 residues long. Drawing the rest from reference TRBV7-9 and TRBJ2-5, the complete variable domain is DTGVSQNPRHKITKRGQNVTFRCDPISEHNRLYWYRQTLGQGPEFLTYFQNEAQLEKSRLLSDRFSAERPKGSFSTLEIQRTEQGDSAMYLCASSPGGPYQETQYFGPGTRLLVL.

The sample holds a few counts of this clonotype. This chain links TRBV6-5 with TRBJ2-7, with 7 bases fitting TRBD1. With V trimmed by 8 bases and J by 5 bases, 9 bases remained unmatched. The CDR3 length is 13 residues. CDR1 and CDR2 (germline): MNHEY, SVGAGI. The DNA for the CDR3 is TGTGCCAGCGGATTGACAGGGTACCACGAGCAGTACTTC. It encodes CASGLTGYHEQYF.

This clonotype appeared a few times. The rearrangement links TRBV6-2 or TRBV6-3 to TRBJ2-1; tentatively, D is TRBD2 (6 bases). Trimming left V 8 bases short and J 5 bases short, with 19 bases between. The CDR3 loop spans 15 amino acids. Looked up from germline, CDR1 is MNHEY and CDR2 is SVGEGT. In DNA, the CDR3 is TGTGCCAGCTTACCCCGGGACTGGTGGAACAATGAGCAGTTCTTC. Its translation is CASLPRDWWNNEQFF.

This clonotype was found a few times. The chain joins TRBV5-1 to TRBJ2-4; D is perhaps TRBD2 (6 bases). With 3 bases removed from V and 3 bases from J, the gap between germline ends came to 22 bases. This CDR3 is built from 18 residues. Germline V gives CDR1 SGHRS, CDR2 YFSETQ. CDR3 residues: CASSSGSSPLLGKNIQYF. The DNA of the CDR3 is TGCGCCAGCAGCTCCGGGAGCAGCCCACTTTTGGGCAAAAACATTCAGTACTTC. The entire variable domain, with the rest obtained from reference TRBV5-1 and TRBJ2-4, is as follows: KAGVTQTPRYLIKTRGQQVTLSCSPISGHRSVSWYQQTPGQGLQFLFEYFSETQRNKGNFPGRFSGRQFSNSRSEMNVSTLELGDSALYLCASSSGSSPLLGKNIQYFGAGTRLSVL.

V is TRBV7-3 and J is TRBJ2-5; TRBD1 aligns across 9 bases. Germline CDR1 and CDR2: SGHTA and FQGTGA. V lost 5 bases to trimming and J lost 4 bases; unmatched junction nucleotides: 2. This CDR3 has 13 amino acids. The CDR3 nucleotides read TGTGCCAGCAGCACGGACAGGGGAGAGACCCAGTACTTC. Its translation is CASSTDRGETQYF.

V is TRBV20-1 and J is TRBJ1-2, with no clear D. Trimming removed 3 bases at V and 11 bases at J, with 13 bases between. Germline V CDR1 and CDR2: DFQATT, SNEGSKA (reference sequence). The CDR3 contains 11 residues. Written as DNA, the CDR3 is TGCAGTGCTAGTTTCGTAGGTCTGTACACCTTC. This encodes CSASFVGLYTF.

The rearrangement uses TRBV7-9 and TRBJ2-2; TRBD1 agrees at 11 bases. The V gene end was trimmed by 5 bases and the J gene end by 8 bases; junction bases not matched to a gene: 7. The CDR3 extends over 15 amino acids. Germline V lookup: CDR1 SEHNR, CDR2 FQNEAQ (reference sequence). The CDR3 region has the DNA TGTGCCAGCAGCCCCCCGGACAGGGGGCCTGGGGAGCTGTTTTTT. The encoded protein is CASSPPDRGPGELFF. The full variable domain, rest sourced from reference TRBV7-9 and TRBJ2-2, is DTGVSQNPRHKITKRGQNVTFRCDPISEHNRLYWYRQTLGQGPEFLTYFQNEAQLEKSRLLSDRFSAERPKGSFSTLEIQRTEQGDSAMYLCASSPPDRGPGELFFGEGSRLTVL.